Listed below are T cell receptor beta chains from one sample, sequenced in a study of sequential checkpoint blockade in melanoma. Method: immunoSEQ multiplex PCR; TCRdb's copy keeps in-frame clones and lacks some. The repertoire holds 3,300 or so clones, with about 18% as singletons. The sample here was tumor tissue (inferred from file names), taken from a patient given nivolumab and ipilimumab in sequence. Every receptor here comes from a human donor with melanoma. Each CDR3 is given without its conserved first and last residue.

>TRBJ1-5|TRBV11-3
ASSSSPSNQPQH
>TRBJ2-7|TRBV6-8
AIRPDRGPSYEQY
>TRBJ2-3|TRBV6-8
ASSYGPATSTDTQY
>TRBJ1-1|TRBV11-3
ASSLDNAWNTEAF
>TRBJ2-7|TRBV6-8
ASSREAGEQY
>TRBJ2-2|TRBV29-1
SVGKIAGHGELF
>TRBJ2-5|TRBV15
ATSRDLGQQETQY
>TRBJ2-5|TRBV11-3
ASSLLGGEETQY
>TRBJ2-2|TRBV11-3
ASSRAGTGGELF
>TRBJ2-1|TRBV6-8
ASSEGAVQEGSYNEQF
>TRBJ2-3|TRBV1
TSSTRTSYTDTQY
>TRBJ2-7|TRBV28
ASREFGTSGSEQY
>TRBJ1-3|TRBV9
ASSVAGKDTIY
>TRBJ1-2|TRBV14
ASSQTRGGGANYGYT
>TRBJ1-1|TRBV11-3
ASSLVAPGNTEAF
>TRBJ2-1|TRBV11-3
ASSPELGDNEQF
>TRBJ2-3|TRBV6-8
ASGAGGKDTQY
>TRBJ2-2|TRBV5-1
ASSPGDRASGELF
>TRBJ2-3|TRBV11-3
ASSLSGRVKGDTQY
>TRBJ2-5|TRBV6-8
ASSWRQGQETQY
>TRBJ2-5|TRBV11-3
ASSPPEGGGVQETQY
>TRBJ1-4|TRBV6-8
AITDPRLQGKLF
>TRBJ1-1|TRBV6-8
ASSYLGSEAF
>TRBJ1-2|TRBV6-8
ASSYDRGLYGYT
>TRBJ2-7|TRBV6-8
ASSDSSGRGYEQY
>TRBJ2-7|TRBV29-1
SVEERGYSYEQY
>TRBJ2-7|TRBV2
ASSLSSGGETIPPYEQY
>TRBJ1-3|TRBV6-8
ATETPGVSGNTIY
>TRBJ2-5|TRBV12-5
ASGLGTGAVQETQY
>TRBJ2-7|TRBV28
ASTPPGLAESYEQY
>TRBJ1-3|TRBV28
ASSLPQPGQGNGDTIY
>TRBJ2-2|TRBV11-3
ASSSYPIGRGNTGELF
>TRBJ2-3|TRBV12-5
ASGSYTDTQY
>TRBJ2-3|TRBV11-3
ASSLSSDDSEDTQY
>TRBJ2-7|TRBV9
ASSPGPGQTYEQY
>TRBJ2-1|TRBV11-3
ASSSGQGRAGGRGEQF
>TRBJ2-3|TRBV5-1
ASSAGTTTLGSTDTQY
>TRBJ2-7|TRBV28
ASRGIGLAGYEQY
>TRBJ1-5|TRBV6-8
ASSGRVDSNQPQH
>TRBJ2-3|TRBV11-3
ASSYPELVADTQY
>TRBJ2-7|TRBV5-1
ASSPSGGGYEQY
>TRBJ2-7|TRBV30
AWSTGAPTYEQY
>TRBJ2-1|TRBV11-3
ASSHSTGNSNEQF
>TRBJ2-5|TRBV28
ASSVRGAGQETQY
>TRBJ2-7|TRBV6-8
ASSYSEGSYEQY
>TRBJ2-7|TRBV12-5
ASGVGGHGVDEQY
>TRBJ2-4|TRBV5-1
ASSYLAGAENIQY
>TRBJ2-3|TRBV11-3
ASRNGRDPPSPTQY
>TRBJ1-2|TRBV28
ASTPDSYGYT
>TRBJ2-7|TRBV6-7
ASSDYYEQY